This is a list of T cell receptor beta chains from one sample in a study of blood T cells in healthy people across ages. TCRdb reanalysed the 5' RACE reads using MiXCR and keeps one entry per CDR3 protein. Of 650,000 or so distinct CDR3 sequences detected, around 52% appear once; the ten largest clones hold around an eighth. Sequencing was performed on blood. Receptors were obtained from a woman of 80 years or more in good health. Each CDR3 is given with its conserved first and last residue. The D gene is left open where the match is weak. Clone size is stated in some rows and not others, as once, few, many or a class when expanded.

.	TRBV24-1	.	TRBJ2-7	TGTGCCACCAGTGAAGCTACAGGGAAGGATTACAATGAGCAGTACTTC	CATSEATGKDYNEQYF
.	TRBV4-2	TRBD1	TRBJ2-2	TGTGCCAGCAGCCAAGTCGGGACAGGTTATGTGGAGCTGTTTTTT	CASSQVGTGYVELFF
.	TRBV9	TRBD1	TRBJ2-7	TGTGCCAGCAGCGTAGGAGGGACAGGGAGACCCTACGAGCAGTACTTC	CASSVGGTGRPYEQYF
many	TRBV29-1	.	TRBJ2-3	TGCAGCGTATTGACAGACAACACAGATACGCAGTATTTT	CSVLTDNTDTQYF
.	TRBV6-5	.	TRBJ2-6	TGTGCCAGCAATTTGGAGGCCGGGGCCAACGTCCTGACTTTC	CASNLEAGANVLTF
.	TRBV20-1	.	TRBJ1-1	TGCAGTGCTAGTTCTTTCACGGGCCAAGCTTTCTTT	CSASSFTGQAFF
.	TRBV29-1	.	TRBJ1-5	TGCAGCGTTGGGGCAGGAGGCGGGTTCAATCAGCCCCAGCATTTT	CSVGAGGGFNQPQHF
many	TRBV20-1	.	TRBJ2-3	TGCAGTGGTGGAGGGCAAGATACGCAGTATTTT	CSGGGQDTQYF
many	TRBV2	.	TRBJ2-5	TGTGCCAGCAGTGAAAGGACGACGCAAGAGACCCAGTACTTC	CASSERTTQETQYF
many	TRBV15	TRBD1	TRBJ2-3	TGTGCCACCAGCTTAGGACAGGGTGGGACAGATACGCAGTATTTT	CATSLGQGGTDTQYF
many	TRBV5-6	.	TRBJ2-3	TGTGCCAGCAGCTTGCTCCAGCGGAGCACAGATACGCAGTATTTT	CASSLLQRSTDTQYF
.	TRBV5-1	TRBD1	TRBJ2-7	TGCGCCAGCAGCAGGGACAGGGTTGCCTACGAGCAGTACTTC	CASSRDRVAYEQYF
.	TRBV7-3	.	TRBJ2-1	TGTGCCAGCAGCCAAGGGGGACTTTACAATGAGCAGTTCTTC	CASSQGGLYNEQFF
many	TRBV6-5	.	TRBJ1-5	TGTGCCAGCAGCAACGGCAGGCGGGATCAGCCCCAGCATTTT	CASSNGRRDQPQHF
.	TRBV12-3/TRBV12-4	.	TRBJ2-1	TGTGCCATCCAGTCCTACAATGAGCAGTTCTTC	CAIQSYNEQFF
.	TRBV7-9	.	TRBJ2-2	TGTGCCAGCAGCCCTACGGAGGGCACCGGGGAGCTGTTTTTT	CASSPTEGTGELFF
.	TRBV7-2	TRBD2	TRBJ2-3	TGTGCCAGCAGCTTAGCGCTAGCGGGTATGAAAGATACGCAGTATTTT	CASSLALAGMKDTQYF
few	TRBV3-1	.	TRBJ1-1	TGTGCCAGCAGCCGAGGGGGGCCCCCTGGGAACACTGAAGCTTTCTTT	CASSRGGPPGNTEAFF
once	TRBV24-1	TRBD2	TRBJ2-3	TGTGCCGCTAGCGGGGCCACAGATACGCAGTATTTT	CAASGATDTQYF
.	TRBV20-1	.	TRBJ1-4	TGCAGTGCGCCGGACAGACTAAATGAAAAACTGTTTTTT	CSAPDRLNEKLFF
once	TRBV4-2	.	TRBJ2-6	TGTGCCAGCAGCCCCGATAACTCTGGGGCCAACGTCCTGACTTTC	CASSPDNSGANVLTF
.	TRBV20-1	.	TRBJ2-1	TGCAGTGCTAGACCCTTCCTGCGCTTGAACTCCTACAATGAGCAGTTCTTC	CSARPFLRLNSYNEQFF
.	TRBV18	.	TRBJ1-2	TGTGCCAGCTCAATGAATACTAACTATGGCTACACCTTC	CASSMNTNYGYTF
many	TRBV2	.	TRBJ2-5	TGTGCCAGCAGTGCGGGATTCCAAGAGACCCAGTACTTC	CASSAGFQETQYF
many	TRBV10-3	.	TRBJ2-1	TGTGCCGGGTCCGCGACGGGGGCAGACAATGAGCAGTTCTTC	CAGSATGADNEQFF
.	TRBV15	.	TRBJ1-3	TGTGCCACCAGCAGAGATATCTCTGGAAACACCATATATTTT	CATSRDISGNTIYF
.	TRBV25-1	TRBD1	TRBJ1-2	TGTGCCAGCAGTGGACAGGGGGCGCGAGTGAATGGCTACACCTTC	CASSGQGARVNGYTF
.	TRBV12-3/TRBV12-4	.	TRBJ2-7	TGTGCCAACAGTTCCACAGGGGAGCAGTACTTC	CANSSTGEQYF
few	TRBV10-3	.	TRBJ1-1	TGTGCCATCAGTGAGAGACAGAAGAACACTGAAGCTTTCTTT	CAISERQKNTEAFF
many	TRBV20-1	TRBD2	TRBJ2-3	TGCAGTGCTGGCAGTAGCGGGACGACAGATACGCAGTATTTT	CSAGSSGTTDTQYF
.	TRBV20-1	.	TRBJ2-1	TGCAGTGCTAGAGTCTCGGGGCACAATGAGCAGTTCTTC	CSARVSGHNEQFF
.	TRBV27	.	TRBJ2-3	TGTGCCAGCCTTAAGGGCGGGGGCACAGATACGCAGTATTTT	CASLKGGGTDTQYF
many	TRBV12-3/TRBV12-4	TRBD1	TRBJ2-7	TGTGCCAGCAGTTTGGGCAGGGGGACCTACGAGCAGTACTTC	CASSLGRGTYEQYF
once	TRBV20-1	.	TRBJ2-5	TGCAGTGCCCCCGGACTATTACAAGAGACCCAGTACTTC	CSAPGLLQETQYF
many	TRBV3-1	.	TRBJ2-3	TGTGCCAGCAGCCAAGGAACGGCGCTTAGCACAGATACGCAGTATTTT	CASSQGTALSTDTQYF
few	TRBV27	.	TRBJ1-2	TGTGCCAGCAGTATACACGGGACCCTTCTAGCTGGCTACACCTTC	CASSIHGTLLAGYTF
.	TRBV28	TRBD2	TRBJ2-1	TGTGCCAGCAGTTTACTACGGGAGCGGGGGTACCAAGAGACCCAGTTCTTC	CASSLLRERGYQETQFF
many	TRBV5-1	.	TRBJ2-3	TGCGCCAGCAGCTCCATCGATACGCAGTATTTT	CASSSIDTQYF
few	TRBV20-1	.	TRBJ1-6	TGCAGTGCTAGAGATTCAGGCAGGGTGGATTCACCCCTCCACTTT	CSARDSGRVDSPLHF
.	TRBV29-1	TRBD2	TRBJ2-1	TGCAGCGTTGAGCGGGGACTAACACCTGAGCAGTTCTTC	CSVERGLTPEQFF
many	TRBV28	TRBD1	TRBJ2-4	TGTGCCAGCAGTACATCCGGGACAGCAACCCCCAAAAACATTCAGTACTTC	CASSTSGTATPKNIQYF
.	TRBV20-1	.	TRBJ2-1	TGCAGTGCTACCCTTGGACACGCCTTCAATGAGCAGTTCTTC	CSATLGHAFNEQFF
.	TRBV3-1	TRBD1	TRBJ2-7	TGTGCCAGCAGCCAGCCCTCCGGGACAGTCGCCTACGAGCAGTACTTC	CASSQPSGTVAYEQYF
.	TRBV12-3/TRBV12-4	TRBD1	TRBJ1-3	TGTGCCAGCAGTACCCGACAGGGTTCTGGAAACACCGTATATTTT	CASSTRQGSGNTVYF
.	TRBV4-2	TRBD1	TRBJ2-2	TGTGTCAGCAGCCAACCGGGACAGGGGACAAACACCGGGGAGCTGTTTTTT	CVSSQPGQGTNTGELFF
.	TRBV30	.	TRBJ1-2	TGTGCCTGGAGTCTCACTAACTATGGCTACACCTTC	CAWSLTNYGYTF
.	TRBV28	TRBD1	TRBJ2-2	TGTGCCAGCGTTTTCGGGACAGAAAACACCGGGGAGCTGTTTTTT	CASVFGTENTGELFF
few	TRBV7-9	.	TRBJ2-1	TGTGCCAGCAGCCCCCAAAATGAGCAGTTCTTC	CASSPQNEQFF
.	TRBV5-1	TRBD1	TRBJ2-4	TGCGCCAGCAGATTTATGACAGGGGTCGAAGAGCAGTACTTC	CASRFMTGVEEQYF
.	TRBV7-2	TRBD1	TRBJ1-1	TGTGCCAGCAGCCCCACAGGGGTCGTGAACACTGAAGCTTTCTTT	CASSPTGVVNTEAFF
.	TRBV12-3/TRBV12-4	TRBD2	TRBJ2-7	TGTGCCAGCAGCCTCGCGGGAGTGAACAATGAGCAGTACTTC	CASSLAGVNNEQYF
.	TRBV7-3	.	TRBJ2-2	TGTGCCAGCAGCTTAAGGCGGGCGAACACCGGGGAGCTGTTTTTT	CASSLRRANTGELFF
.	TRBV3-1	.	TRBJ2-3	TGTGCCAGCAGCCATACCGGTACCCACACAGATACGCAGTATTTT	CASSHTGTHTDTQYF